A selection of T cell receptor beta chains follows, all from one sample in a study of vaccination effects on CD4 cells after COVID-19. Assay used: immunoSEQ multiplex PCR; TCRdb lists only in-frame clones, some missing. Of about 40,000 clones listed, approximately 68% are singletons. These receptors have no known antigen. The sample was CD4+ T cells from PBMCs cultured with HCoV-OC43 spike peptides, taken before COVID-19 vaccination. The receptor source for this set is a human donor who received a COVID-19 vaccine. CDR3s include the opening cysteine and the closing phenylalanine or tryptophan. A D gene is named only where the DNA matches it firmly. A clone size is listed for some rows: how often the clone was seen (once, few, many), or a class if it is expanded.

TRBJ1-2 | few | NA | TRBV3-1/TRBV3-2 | TGTGCCAGCAGCGGGATATGGGGTGGCTACACCTTC | CASSGIWGGYTF
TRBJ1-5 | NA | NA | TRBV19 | TGTGCCAGTAGTATAAGTCGGGCGGGCAATCAGCCCCAGCATTTT | CASSISRAGNQPQHF
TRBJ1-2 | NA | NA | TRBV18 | TGTGCCAGCTCAGAGTCTTGGGAGAGTGGTTATGGCTACACCTTC | CASSESWESGYGYTF
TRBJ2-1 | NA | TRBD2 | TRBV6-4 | TGTGCCAGCAGTGACGGCGGGAGAGCTTACAATGAGCAGTTCTTC | CASSDGGRAYNEQFF
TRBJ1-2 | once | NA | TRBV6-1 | TGTGCCAGCAGTGATATTACAGCCCATAACTATGGCTACACCTTC | CASSDITAHNYGYTF
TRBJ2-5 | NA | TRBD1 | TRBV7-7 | TGTGCCAGCAGCATCGGGACAGCCCAAGAGACCCAGTACTTC | CASSIGTAQETQYF
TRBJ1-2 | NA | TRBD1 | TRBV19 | TGTGCCAGTAGTGTGGGGGACAGGGGCCTCTGGGGCTACACCTTC | CASSVGDRGLWGYTF
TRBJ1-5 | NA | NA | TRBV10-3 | TGTGCCATCAGTGACAGGGGCAATCAGCCCCAGCATTTT | CAISDRGNQPQHF
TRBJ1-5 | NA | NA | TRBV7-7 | TGTGCCAGCAGCTTACTGCTCGGTCAGCCCCAGCATTTT | CASSLLLGQPQHF
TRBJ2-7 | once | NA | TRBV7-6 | TGTGCCAGCAGCTTAGCGCATGGACGGCCTTACGAGCAGTACTTC | CASSLAHGRPYEQYF
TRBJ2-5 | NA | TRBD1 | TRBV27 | TGTGCCAGCAGCCCACAGGGGTTGGGGACCCAGTACTTC | CASSPQGLGTQYF
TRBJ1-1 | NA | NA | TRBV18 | TGTGCCAGCTCCTTAATGACAGTCGATGAAGCTTTCTTT | CASSLMTVDEAFF
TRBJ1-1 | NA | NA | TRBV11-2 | TGTGCCAGCAGCTTAATCGGGGCTAACGCTGAAGCTTTCTTT | CASSLIGANAEAFF
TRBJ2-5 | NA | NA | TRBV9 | TGTGCCAGCAGCTGGGGGACCACCCCGCAAGAGACCCAGTACTTC | CASSWGTTPQETQYF
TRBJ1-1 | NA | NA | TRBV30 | TGTGCCTGGAATCGGGAGGAGTACACTGAAGCTTTCTTT | CAWNREEYTEAFF
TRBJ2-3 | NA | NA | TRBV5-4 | TGTGCCAGCAGCTTACCTCACACGCCAGATACGCAGTATTTT | CASSLPHTPDTQYF
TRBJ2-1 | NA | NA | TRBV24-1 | TGTGCCACCAGTGACGGGGGGCTGAATGAGCAGTTCTTC | CATSDGGLNEQFF
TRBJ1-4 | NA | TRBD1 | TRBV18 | TGTGCCAGCTCACCATTGGGACAGGGGAATGAAAAACTGTTTTTT | CASSPLGQGNEKLFF
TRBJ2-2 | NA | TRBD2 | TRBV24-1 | TGTGCCACCAGTGATAACCTAGCGGGGGACACCGGGGAGCTGTTTTTT | CATSDNLAGDTGELFF
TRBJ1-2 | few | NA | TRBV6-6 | TGTGCCAGCAGTTACGATCCCTGGAACTATGGCTACACCTTC | CASSYDPWNYGYTF
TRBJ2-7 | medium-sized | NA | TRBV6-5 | TGTGCCAGCAGTTACTGGGCGGGGGACACGAGAGGAGAGCAGTACTTC | CASSYWAGDTRGEQYF
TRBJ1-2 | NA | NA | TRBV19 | TGTGCCAGTAGCGATACAGGTGCCTATGGCTACACCTTC | CASSDTGAYGYTF
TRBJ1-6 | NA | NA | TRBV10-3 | TGTGCCATCAGTGAGTCTTCTTCCCGGGCCTTTCGCCCTAATTCACCCCTCCACTTT | CAISESSSRAFRPNSPLHF
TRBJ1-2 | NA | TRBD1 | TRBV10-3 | TGTGCCATCAGTGAGTCTATCAGTGAGGGGGCGAGCCATGGCTACACCTTC | CAISESISEGASHGYTF
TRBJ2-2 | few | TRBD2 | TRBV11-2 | TGTGCCAGCATCCCGACTAGCGGGAGTCGGCGCACCGGGGAGCTGTTTTTT | CASIPTSGSRRTGELFF
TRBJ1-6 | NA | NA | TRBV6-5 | TGTGCCAGCAGCCGCATCAGGGGAGCCAGAACACCCCTCCACTTT | CASSRIRGARTPLHF
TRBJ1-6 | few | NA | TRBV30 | TGTGCCTGGAGGCGGAGTTCCTCCTATAATTCACCCCTCCACTTT | CAWRRSSSYNSPLHF